A selection of T cell receptor beta chains follows, all from one sample in a study of T cell repertoires in cytomegalovirus infection. MiXCR, run by TCRdb on the reads, gives a single entry per CDR3 protein. The sample has about 490,000 distinct CDR3 sequences, less than 30% seen once. The source material was PBMCs. The receptor set was obtained from a human donor in good health (CMV status not recorded). Some clones in this sample may be carry-over from other donors' samples. Each CDR3 is given with its conserved first and last residue. A D gene is named only where the DNA matches it firmly. Some rows mark clone size as missing; the rest say once, few, many or name a class of expanded clone.

j_call | d_call | clone_size | v_call | cdr3_nt | cdr3_aa
TRBJ2-3 | - | - | TRBV6-2/TRBV6-3 | TGTGCCAGCAGCCCAGGGGACCGGTGGGATACGCAGTATTTT | CASSPGDRWDTQYF
TRBJ2-1 | - | few | TRBV7-9 | TGTGCCAGCAGCTTAGTTCGCGGAGACTACAATGAGCAGTTCTTC | CASSLVRGDYNEQFF
TRBJ2-7 | TRBD1 | - | TRBV28 | TGTGCCAGCAGACCGGGACAGGCCTACGAGCAGTACTTC | CASRPGQAYEQYF
TRBJ2-5 | - | few | TRBV27 | TGTGCCAGCAGTTTAATGGGTTGGCAAGAGACCCAGTACTTC | CASSLMGWQETQYF
TRBJ2-1 | TRBD2 | few | TRBV15 | TGTGCCACCAGCGGGACTAGCGGGTTCAATGAGCAGTTCTTC | CATSGTSGFNEQFF
TRBJ1-5 | TRBD1 | - | TRBV6-6 | TGTGCCAGCAGCCCTGGACAGGGTAATTATCAGCCCCAGCATTTT | CASSPGQGNYQPQHF
TRBJ2-7 | - | many | TRBV7-6 | TGTGCCAGCAGCTTAGACGGGGGGCGGATTTCCTACGAGCAGTACTTC | CASSLDGGRISYEQYF
TRBJ1-2 | TRBD1 | many | TRBV7-2 | TGTGCCAGCAGCTTAGTGGTGCTGGGGGCAGGGGGGGGAGTTAACTATGGCTACACCTTC | CASSLVVLGAGGGVNYGYTF
TRBJ1-2 | - | few | TRBV25-1 | TGTGCCAGCGGATACACCTGGGGGGGGAGGCCTAACTATGGCTACACCTTC | CASGYTWGGRPNYGYTF
TRBJ2-2 | TRBD2 | many | TRBV6-1 | TGTGCCAGCAGTGAACAGCGGGAGGGCCTCGGGGAGCTGTTTTTT | CASSEQREGLGELFF